This entry lists 5 T cell receptor beta chains sequenced from one sample in a study of graft-versus-host responses after intestinal transplantation. These TCRs are of unknown antigen specificity. Sequencing used immunoSEQ multiplex PCR; TCRdb keeps in-frame clones, though not all of them. This repertoire shows tens of thousands of clones, about 90% found once; its top ten account for approximately 0.6%. The source was unstimulated CD4+ T cells sorted from spleen or lymph node cells, collected before transplant. These receptors all stem from a human donor who was the organ donor for an intestinal transplant.

CDR3 residues: CAIRPSRTGFVGGYTF. The DNA for the CDR3 is TGTGCCATCAGACCCTCCCGGACAGGGTTCGTTGGTGGCTACACCTTC. V is TRBV10-3 and J is TRBJ1-2; 8 bases align to TRBD1. V gave up 6 bases and J gave up 7 bases; unmatched junction bases: 16. Germline CDR1 and CDR2: ENHRY and SYGVKD. The CDR3 spans 16 residues.

The chain carries TRBV7-9 and TRBJ2-5; D is perhaps TRBD2 (5 bases). With 6 bases removed from V and 2 bases from J, the gap between germline ends came to 16 bases. Germline values: CDR1 SEHNR, CDR2 FQNEAQ (reference sequence). This CDR3 has 15 residues. The CDR3 loop is CASRLRTGGQETQYF. CDR3 bases: TGTGCCAGCAGACTTAGGACGGGCGGGCAAGAGACCCAGTACTTC.

The rearrangement links TRBV5-1 to TRBJ1-1; the match to TRBD1 covers 10 bases. Germline V CDR1 and CDR2: SGHRS, YFSETQ. The CDR3 has 16 residues. V was clipped by 5 bases and J by 0 bases; unmatched bases: 7. CDR3 sequence (DNA): TGCGCCAGCAGTTGGGACAGGGGAGGCATGAACACTGAAGCTTTCTTT. Amino acids: CASSWDRGGMNTEAFF.

The chain couples TRBV7-2 to TRBJ1-1; no firm D call. The germline V gene has CDR1 SGHTA and CDR2 FQGNSA. CDR3 size: 13 residues. Between the trimmed V and J ends, which lost 5 bases and 5 bases, there was a span of 12 bases. The chain's CDR3 is CASSVRVLTEAFF. The CDR3 bases are TGTGCCAGCAGCGTACGAGTTCTTACTGAAGCTTTCTTT.

The chain is built from TRBV11-2 and TRBJ2-3, with 8 bases that match TRBD1. The CDR3 is made up of 16 amino acids. V was pared by 1 base and J by 2 bases, with 5 bases of the junction left unmatched. Per germline, CDR1 SGHAT and CDR2 FQNNGV. The CDR3 region is CASSLVQGAITDTQYF. The CDR3 DNA reads TGTGCCAGCAGCTTAGTTCAGGGGGCTATCACAGATACGCAGTATTTT.